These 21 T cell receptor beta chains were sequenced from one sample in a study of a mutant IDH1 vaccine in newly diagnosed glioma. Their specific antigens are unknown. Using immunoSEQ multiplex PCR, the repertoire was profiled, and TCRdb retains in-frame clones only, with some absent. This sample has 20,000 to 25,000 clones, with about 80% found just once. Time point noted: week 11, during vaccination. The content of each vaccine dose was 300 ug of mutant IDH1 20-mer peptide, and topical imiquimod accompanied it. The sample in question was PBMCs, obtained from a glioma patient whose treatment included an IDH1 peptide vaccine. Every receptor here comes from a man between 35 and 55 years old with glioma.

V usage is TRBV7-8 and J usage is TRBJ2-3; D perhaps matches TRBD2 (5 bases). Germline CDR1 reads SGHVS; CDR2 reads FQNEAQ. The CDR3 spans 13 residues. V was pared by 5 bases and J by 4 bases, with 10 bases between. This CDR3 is CASSPPRADTQYF. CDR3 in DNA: TGTGCCAGCAGCCCCCCGAGGGCAGATACGCAGTATTTT.

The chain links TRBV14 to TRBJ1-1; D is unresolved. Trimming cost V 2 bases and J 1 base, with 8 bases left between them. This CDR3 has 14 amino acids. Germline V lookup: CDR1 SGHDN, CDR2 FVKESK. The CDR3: CASSQFAGNTEAFF. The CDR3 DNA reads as TGTGCCAGCAGCCAATTTGCTGGGAACACTGAAGCTTTCTTT.

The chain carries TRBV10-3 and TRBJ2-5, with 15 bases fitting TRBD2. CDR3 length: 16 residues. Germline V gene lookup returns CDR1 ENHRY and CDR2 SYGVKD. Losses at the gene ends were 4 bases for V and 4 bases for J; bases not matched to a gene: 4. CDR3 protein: CAISGTSGRASETQYF. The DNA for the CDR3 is TGTGCCATCAGTGGGACTAGCGGGAGGGCCTCAGAGACCCAGTACTTC.

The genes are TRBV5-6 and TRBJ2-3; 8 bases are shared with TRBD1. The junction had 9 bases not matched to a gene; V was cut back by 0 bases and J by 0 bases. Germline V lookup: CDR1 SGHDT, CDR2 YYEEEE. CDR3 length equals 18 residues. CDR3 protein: CASSLEGRGPSSTDTQYF. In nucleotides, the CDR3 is TGTGCCAGCAGCTTGGAAGGCAGGGGGCCTTCTAGCACAGATACGCAGTATTTT. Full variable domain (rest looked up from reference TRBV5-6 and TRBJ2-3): DAGVTQSPTHLIKTRGQQVTLRCSPKSGHDTVSWYQQALGQGPQFIFQYYEEEERQRGNFPDRFSGHQFPNYSSELNVNALLLGDSALYLCASSLEGRGPSSTDTQYFGPGTRLTVL.

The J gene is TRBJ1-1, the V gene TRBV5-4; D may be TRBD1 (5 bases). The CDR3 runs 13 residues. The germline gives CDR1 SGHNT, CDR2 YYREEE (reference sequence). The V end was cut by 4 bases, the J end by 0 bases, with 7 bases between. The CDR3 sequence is CASSRQLNTEAFF. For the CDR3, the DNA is TGTGCCAGCAGCCGACAGCTGAACACTGAAGCTTTCTTT.

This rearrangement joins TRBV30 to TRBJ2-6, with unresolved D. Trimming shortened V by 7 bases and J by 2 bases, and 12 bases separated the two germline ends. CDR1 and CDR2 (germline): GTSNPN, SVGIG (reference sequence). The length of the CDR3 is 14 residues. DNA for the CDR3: TGTGCCTTGGCCCGGGTGGCTGGGGCCAACGTCCTGACTTTC. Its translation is CALARVAGANVLTF. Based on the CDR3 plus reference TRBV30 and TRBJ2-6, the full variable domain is SQTIHQWPATLVQPVGSPLSLECTVEGTSNPNLYWYRQAAGRGLQLLFYSVGIGQISSEVPQNLSASRPQDRQFILSSKKLLLSDSGFYLCALARVAGANVLTFGAGSRLTVL.

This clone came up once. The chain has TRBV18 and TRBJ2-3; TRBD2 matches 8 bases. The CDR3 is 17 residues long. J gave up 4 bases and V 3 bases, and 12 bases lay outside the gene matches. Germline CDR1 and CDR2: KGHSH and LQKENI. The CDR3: CASSPINSGIGPDTQYF. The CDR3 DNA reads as TGTGCCAGCTCACCCATAAATAGCGGGATAGGACCAGATACGCAGTATTTT.

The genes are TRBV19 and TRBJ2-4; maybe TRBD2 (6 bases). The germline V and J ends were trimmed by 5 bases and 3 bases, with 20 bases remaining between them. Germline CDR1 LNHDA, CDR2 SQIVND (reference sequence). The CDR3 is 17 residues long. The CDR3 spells CASSPRGREWGKNIQYF. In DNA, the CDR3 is TGTGCCAGTAGTCCTAGGGGTCGGGAGTGGGGCAAAAACATTCAGTACTTC.

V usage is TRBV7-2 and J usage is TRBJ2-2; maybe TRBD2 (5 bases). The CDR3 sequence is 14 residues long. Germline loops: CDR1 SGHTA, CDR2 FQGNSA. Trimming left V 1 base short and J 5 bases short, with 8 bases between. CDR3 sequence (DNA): TGTGCCAGCAGCTTAGAACGGGGAACCGGGGAGCTGTTTTTT. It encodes CASSLERGTGELFF. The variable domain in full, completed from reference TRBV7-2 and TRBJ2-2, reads GAGVSQSPSNKVTEKGKDVELRCDPISGHTALYWYRQSLGQGLEFLIYFQGNSAPDKSGLPSDRFSAERTGGSVSTLTIQRTQQEDSAVYLCASSLERGTGELFFGEGSRLTVL.

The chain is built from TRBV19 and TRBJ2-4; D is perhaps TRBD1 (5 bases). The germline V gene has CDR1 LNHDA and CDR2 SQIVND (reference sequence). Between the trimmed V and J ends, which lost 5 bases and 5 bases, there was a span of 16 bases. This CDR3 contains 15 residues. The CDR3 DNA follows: TGTGCCAGTAGTTTCGACGACAGCTACCAAAACATTCAGTACTTC. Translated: CASSFDDSYQNIQYF.

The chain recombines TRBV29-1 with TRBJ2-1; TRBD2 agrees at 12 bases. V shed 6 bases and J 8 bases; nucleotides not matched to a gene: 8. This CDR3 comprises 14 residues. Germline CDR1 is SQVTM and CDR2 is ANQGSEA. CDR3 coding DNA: TGCAGCGTCCGGACTAGCGGGAAACTTTATGAGCAGTTCTTC. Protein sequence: CSVRTSGKLYEQFF.

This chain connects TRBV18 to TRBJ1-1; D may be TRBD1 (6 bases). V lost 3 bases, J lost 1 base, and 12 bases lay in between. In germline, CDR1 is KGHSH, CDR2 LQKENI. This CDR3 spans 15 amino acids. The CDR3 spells CASSPRTEENTEAFF. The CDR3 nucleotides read TGTGCCAGCTCACCCCGGACAGAAGAGAACACTGAAGCTTTCTTT.

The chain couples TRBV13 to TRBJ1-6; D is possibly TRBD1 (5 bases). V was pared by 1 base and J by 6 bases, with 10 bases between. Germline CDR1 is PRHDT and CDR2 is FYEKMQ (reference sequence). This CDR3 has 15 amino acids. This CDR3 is CASSLAGTGNSPLHF. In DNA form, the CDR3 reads TGTGCCAGCAGCTTAGCAGGGACGGGTAATTCACCCCTCCACTTT.

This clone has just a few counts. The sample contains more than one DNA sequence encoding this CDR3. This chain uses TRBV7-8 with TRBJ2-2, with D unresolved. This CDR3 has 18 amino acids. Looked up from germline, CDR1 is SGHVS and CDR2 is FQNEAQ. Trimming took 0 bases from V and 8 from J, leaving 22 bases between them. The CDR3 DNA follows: TGTGCCAGCAGCTTAGCGCGGCTAAGAAAAACCCACGTGGGGGAGCTGTTTTTT. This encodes CASSLARLRKTHVGELFF.

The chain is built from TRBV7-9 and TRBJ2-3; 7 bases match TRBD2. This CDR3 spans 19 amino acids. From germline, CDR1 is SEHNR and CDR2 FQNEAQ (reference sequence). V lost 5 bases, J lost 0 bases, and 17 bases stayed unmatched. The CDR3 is CASSLSRLAGKDSTDTQYF. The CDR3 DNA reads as TGTGCCAGCAGCCTATCAAGGTTAGCGGGCAAAGATAGCACAGATACGCAGTATTTT.

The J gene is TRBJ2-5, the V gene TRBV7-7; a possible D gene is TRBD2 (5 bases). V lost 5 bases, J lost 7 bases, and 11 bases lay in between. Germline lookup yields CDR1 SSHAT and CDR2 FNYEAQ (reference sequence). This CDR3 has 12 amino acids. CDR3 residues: CASSPSAGTQYF. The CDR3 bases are TGTGCCAGCAGCCCCTCGGCGGGGACCCAGTACTTC.

The CDR3 is CASSVDRDHSPLHF. The CDR3 nucleotides are TGTGCCAGCAGCGTAGACAGGGACCATTCACCCCTCCACTTT. The chain couples TRBV5-4 to TRBJ1-6; TRBD1 agrees at 7 bases. CDR3 length: 14 residues. Trimming removed 4 bases from V and 8 bases from J; junction bases left unmatched: 6. The germline V gene encodes CDR1 SGHNT and CDR2 YYREEE (reference sequence).

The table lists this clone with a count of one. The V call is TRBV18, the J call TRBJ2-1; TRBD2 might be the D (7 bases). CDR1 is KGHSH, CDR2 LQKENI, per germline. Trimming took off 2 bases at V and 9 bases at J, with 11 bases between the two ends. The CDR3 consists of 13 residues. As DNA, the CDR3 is TGTGCCAGCTCACCATCGGGGGGCACTGAGCAGTTCTTC. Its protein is CASSPSGGTEQFF.

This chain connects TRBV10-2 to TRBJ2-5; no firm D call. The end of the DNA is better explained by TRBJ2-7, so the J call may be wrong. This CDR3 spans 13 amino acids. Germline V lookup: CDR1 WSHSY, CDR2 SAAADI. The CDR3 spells CASTESLHYEQYF. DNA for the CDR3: TGCGCCAGCACCGAATCCCTCCACTACGAGCAGTACTTC.

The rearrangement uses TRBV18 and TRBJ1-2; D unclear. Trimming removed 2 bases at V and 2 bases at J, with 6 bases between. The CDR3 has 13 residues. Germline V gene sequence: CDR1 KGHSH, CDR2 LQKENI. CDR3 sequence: CASSPDGNYGYTF. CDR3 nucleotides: TGTGCCAGCTCACCAGACGGGAACTATGGCTACACCTTC.

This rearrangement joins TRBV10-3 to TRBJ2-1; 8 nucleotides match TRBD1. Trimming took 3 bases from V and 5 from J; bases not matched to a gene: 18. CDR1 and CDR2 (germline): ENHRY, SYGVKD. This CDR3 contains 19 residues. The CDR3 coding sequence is TGTGCCATCAGTGACTCTTATCTGGTGACAGGGGAGTGGAACAATGAGCAGTTCTTC. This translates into CAISDSYLVTGEWNNEQFF.